The entry below describes one T cell receptor (beta chain). Its cognate antigen is unknown. The data derive from a study of monozygotic twins with inflammatory bowel disease. Study results and limitations: Distinguishing T cell subtypes was not possible. Other individuals had fewer clonotypes in common with IBD patients than with healthy twins, especially with disease activity.

Using the 5' RACE reads, TCRdb records one entry per CDR3 protein without DNA. Here the sample table reports more than 120,000 distinct CDR3 sequences. Per the germline V gene, CDR1 is DFQATT and CDR2 is SNEGSKA (reference sequence). The CDR3 totals 13 residues. Material: blood. This sequence was found in a human donor with ulcerative colitis or Crohn's disease, or a healthy co-twin of an affected twin (not recorded which). This chain joins TRBV20-1 and TRBJ2-7; TCRdb's D call of TRBD1 is untestable without DNA. The CDR3 sequence: CSSQAKSSYEQYF.